The rows below give T cell receptor beta chains drawn from one sample of a study of blood T cell repertoires in COVID-19. The table came from immunoSEQ multiplex PCR; TCRdb's copy has only in-frame clones and leaves some out. This sample yields approximately 270,000 clones, of which 70% to 90% are seen a single time; less than 2.5% belongs to the top ten. The sample comprised PBMCs or T cells enriched from blood (not recorded which). The receptors were gathered from a woman between 45 and 65 years old who had recovered from COVID-19. The CDR3 runs from the conserved cysteine through the conserved F or W. A D gene is named only where the DNA matches it firmly. Clone size appears in some rows only: once, few, many, or a class for an expanded clone.

cdr3_nt: TGTGCCAGCAGCTTGGACAGGACAACTAATGAAAAACTGTTTTTT
cdr3_aa: CASSLDRTTNEKLFF
d_call: -
j_call: TRBJ1-4
clone_size: -
v_call: TRBV5-4

cdr3_nt: TGTGCCAGCAGCTTGGCCGGGGTAGGCACAGATACGCAGTATTTT
cdr3_aa: CASSLAGVGTDTQYF
d_call: -
j_call: TRBJ2-3
clone_size: -
v_call: TRBV5-4

cdr3_nt: TGTGCCAGCAGTTCCCTGGGCACCACCTACGAGCAGTACTTC
cdr3_aa: CASSSLGTTYEQYF
d_call: -
j_call: TRBJ2-7
clone_size: -
v_call: TRBV28

cdr3_nt: TGTGCCAGCAGCTCATTAACCCGGTCGCGGAGACACGAGCAGTACTTC
cdr3_aa: CASSSLTRSRRHEQYF
d_call: -
j_call: TRBJ2-7
clone_size: few
v_call: TRBV11-2

cdr3_nt: TGTGCCAGCAGCTTGGGACAGGGGAAGTCCTACGAGCAGTACTTC
cdr3_aa: CASSLGQGKSYEQYF
d_call: TRBD1
j_call: TRBJ2-7
clone_size: -
v_call: TRBV11-3

cdr3_nt: TGTGCCAGCAGCTCCCCACAGTTCACTCAGGGGCCCCAGCATTTT
cdr3_aa: CASSSPQFTQGPQHF
d_call: -
j_call: TRBJ1-5
clone_size: few
v_call: TRBV28

cdr3_nt: TGTGCCAGCAGCCAAGACTTGGAAGGAGATCAGCCCCAGCATTTT
cdr3_aa: CASSQDLEGDQPQHF
d_call: -
j_call: TRBJ1-5
clone_size: -
v_call: TRBV3-1/TRBV3-2

cdr3_nt: TGTGCCAGCAGTTACTCCCGGGACAGGAACACTGAAGCTTTCTTT
cdr3_aa: CASSYSRDRNTEAFF
d_call: TRBD1
j_call: TRBJ1-1
clone_size: -
v_call: TRBV6-5

cdr3_nt: TGTGCCAGCAGCAACAGGCCCCCAGATACGCAGTATTTT
cdr3_aa: CASSNRPPDTQYF
d_call: -
j_call: TRBJ2-3
clone_size: -
v_call: TRBV11-2

cdr3_nt: TGTGCCAGTAGACAGGGACAGACGAACACCGGGGAGCTGTTTTTT
cdr3_aa: CASRQGQTNTGELFF
d_call: TRBD1
j_call: TRBJ2-2
clone_size: -
v_call: TRBV19

cdr3_nt: TGCAGCGTTGAGGGACTAGCGGGACGGGAAGAGACCCAGTACTTC
cdr3_aa: CSVEGLAGREETQYF
d_call: TRBD2
j_call: TRBJ2-5
clone_size: -
v_call: TRBV29-1

cdr3_nt: TGTGCCAGCAGCTCCCCGGAGGGCCAAGAGACCCAGTACTTC
cdr3_aa: CASSSPEGQETQYF
d_call: -
j_call: TRBJ2-5
clone_size: once
v_call: TRBV7-9

cdr3_nt: TGTGCCAGTAGGCCAACCGGGACAGGAGTTACCTACGAGCAGTACTTC
cdr3_aa: CASRPTGTGVTYEQYF
d_call: TRBD1
j_call: TRBJ2-7
clone_size: -
v_call: TRBV19

cdr3_nt: TGTGCCAGCAGTTACGGACAGCTCCAAGAGACCCAGTACTTC
cdr3_aa: CASSYGQLQETQYF
d_call: -
j_call: TRBJ2-5
clone_size: -
v_call: TRBV6-5

cdr3_nt: TGTGCCAGCAAGACTAGCGGGAGCTACGAGCAGTACTTC
cdr3_aa: CASKTSGSYEQYF
d_call: TRBD2
j_call: TRBJ2-7
clone_size: -
v_call: TRBV28

cdr3_nt: TGTGCCAGCAGCCACCGACCACAGGGAATGACTGGAAACACCATATATTTT
cdr3_aa: CASSHRPQGMTGNTIYF
d_call: -
j_call: TRBJ1-3
clone_size: -
v_call: TRBV3-1/TRBV3-2

cdr3_nt: TGTGCCAGCAGTTTATGGGGGGGTGGTTCCTACGAGCAGTACTTC
cdr3_aa: CASSLWGGGSYEQYF
d_call: -
j_call: TRBJ2-7
clone_size: -
v_call: TRBV28

cdr3_nt: TGTGCCAGCAGTACACAGAGATACCAAGAGACCCAGTACTTC
cdr3_aa: CASSTQRYQETQYF
d_call: -
j_call: TRBJ2-5
clone_size: once
v_call: TRBV27

cdr3_nt: TGTGCCAGTTCCCGACCGGGGCTAGCGGGTTTCAATGAGCAGTTCTTC
cdr3_aa: CASSRPGLAGFNEQFF
d_call: TRBD2
j_call: TRBJ2-1
clone_size: few
v_call: TRBV19

cdr3_nt: TGTGCCAGCAGTTACGGCAATCTCCTCAATAATTCACCCCTCCACTTT
cdr3_aa: CASSYGNLLNNSPLHF
d_call: -
j_call: TRBJ1-6
clone_size: -
v_call: TRBV6-6

cdr3_nt: TGCGCCAGCAGCTTGGGTGGACAGGGTCAGCCCCAGCATTTT
cdr3_aa: CASSLGGQGQPQHF
d_call: TRBD1
j_call: TRBJ1-5
clone_size: -
v_call: TRBV5-1

cdr3_nt: TGCGCCAGCAGCTTGGCCGTAGGACAGGGCAACGGGGAGCTGTTTTTT
cdr3_aa: CASSLAVGQGNGELFF
d_call: TRBD1
j_call: TRBJ2-2
clone_size: -
v_call: TRBV5-1

cdr3_nt: TGTGCCAGCAGTGTACGGGGGGCTAACACCGGGGAGCTGTTTTTT
cdr3_aa: CASSVRGANTGELFF
d_call: -
j_call: TRBJ2-2
clone_size: -
v_call: TRBV25-1

cdr3_nt: TGCGCCAGCAGCTCGAGGACACAAGGCTACACCTTC
cdr3_aa: CASSSRTQGYTF
d_call: -
j_call: TRBJ1-2
clone_size: -
v_call: TRBV5-1

cdr3_nt: TGTGCCACCAGTACTAGCGGGAGAACATATGAGCAGTTCTTC
cdr3_aa: CATSTSGRTYEQFF
d_call: TRBD2
j_call: TRBJ2-1
clone_size: -
v_call: TRBV24-1

cdr3_nt: TGTGCCAGCAGCGGGACCGGACTTAGCACAGATACGCAGTATTTT
cdr3_aa: CASSGTGLSTDTQYF
d_call: -
j_call: TRBJ2-3
clone_size: -
v_call: TRBV9

cdr3_nt: TGTGCCAGCAGGTTCACTAGCTCCTACGAGCAGTACTTC
cdr3_aa: CASRFTSSYEQYF
d_call: -
j_call: TRBJ2-7
clone_size: -
v_call: TRBV27

cdr3_nt: TGTGCCAGCTCACCACTGACTAGCGGGACGAGAAACTTC
cdr3_aa: CASSPLTSGTRNF
d_call: TRBD2
j_call: TRBJ2-5
clone_size: few
v_call: TRBV18

cdr3_nt: TGCGCCAGCAGCCCCTTAGGGGCTAATGAAAAACTGTTTTTT
cdr3_aa: CASSPLGANEKLFF
d_call: -
j_call: TRBJ1-4
clone_size: -
v_call: TRBV4-1

cdr3_nt: TGTGCCAGCAGCGGGGGGGATACGCAGTATTTT
cdr3_aa: CASSGGDTQYF
d_call: TRBD2
j_call: TRBJ2-3
clone_size: -
v_call: TRBV2

cdr3_nt: TGTGCCAGCAGCTTAGATTACCGAACTAGCGGGAGACGTAATGAGCAGTTCTTC
cdr3_aa: CASSLDYRTSGRRNEQFF
d_call: TRBD2
j_call: TRBJ2-1
clone_size: -
v_call: TRBV7-9

cdr3_nt: TGTGCCAGCAGCCAAACGGTTGGCGAGCAGTACTTC
cdr3_aa: CASSQTVGEQYF
d_call: -
j_call: TRBJ2-7
clone_size: -
v_call: TRBV3-1/TRBV3-2

cdr3_nt: TGTGCCAGCAGCGCGGGGACAGGGGATTTATATGGCTACACCTTC
cdr3_aa: CASSAGTGDLYGYTF
d_call: TRBD1
j_call: TRBJ1-2
clone_size: -
v_call: TRBV5-4

cdr3_nt: TGCGCCAGCAGCCCACCTGACAGGGCTGGAAACACCATATATTTT
cdr3_aa: CASSPPDRAGNTIYF
d_call: TRBD1
j_call: TRBJ1-3
clone_size: -
v_call: TRBV4-1